A selection of T cell receptor beta chains follows, all from one sample in a study of T-cell memory formation after mild COVID-19. TCRdb fed the 5' RACE reads into MiXCR, producing one record per CDR3 protein. This sample has 580,000 or so distinct CDR3 sequences, with around 15% found just once. Sequencing was done on a sample of PBMCs or a T cell subset sorted from them (not recorded which). Receptors were obtained from an adult woman who had mild COVID-19 (a few samples of this study predate the infection). Cell type and time point are not known. The CDR3 runs from the conserved cysteine through the conserved F or W. The order of the fields is clone size, V gene, CDR3 length, D gene, J gene, CDR3 DNA, CDR3 protein. The D gene is left open where the match is weak. Size is stated for part of the rows, as once, few or many counts, or as a class when the clone is expanded.

few	TRBV10-3	14	.	TRBJ2-3	TGTGCCATCAGTGATATTGAGAACACAGATACGCAGTATTTT	CAISDIENTDTQYF
.	TRBV4-2	17	TRBD2	TRBJ2-7	TGTGCCAGCAGCCAACCTTTCGGGACTAACAGCTCCTACGAGCAGTACTTC	CASSQPFGTNSSYEQYF
few	TRBV4-1	16	.	TRBJ2-1	TGCGCCAGCAGCCAAGAACCTACTAGATCTTACAATGAGCAGTTCTTC	CASSQEPTRSYNEQFF
.	TRBV4-2	16	TRBD2	TRBJ2-1	TGTGCCAGCAGCCGACTTAGCGGGAGCACCGACAATGAGCAGTTCTTC	CASSRLSGSTDNEQFF
few	TRBV29-1	13	.	TRBJ1-2	TGCAGCGCTGAAGAACATGGCCGGGGTGGCTACACCTTC	CSAEEHGRGGYTF
.	TRBV29-1	13	.	TRBJ1-1	TGCAGCGTTGAGATTGGGGTGAGCACTGAAGCTTTCTTT	CSVEIGVSTEAFF
few	TRBV6-5	16	TRBD2	TRBJ2-1	TGTGCCAGCAGTGCCAGACTAGCGGGAGGTGGTGATGAGCAGTTCTTC	CASSARLAGGGDEQFF
.	TRBV27	15	.	TRBJ2-3	TGTGCCAGCAGTTCCCCTCCGGGGGCCACAGATACGCAGTATTTT	CASSSPPGATDTQYF
many	TRBV9	14	.	TRBJ1-1	TGTGCCAGCAGCGTAGGAGTGGGGAACACTGAAGCTTTCTTT	CASSVGVGNTEAFF
few	TRBV12-3/TRBV12-4	12	.	TRBJ1-2	TGTGCCGCCTCCGTGGGTAACTATGGCTACACCTTC	CAASVGNYGYTF
.	TRBV15	15	TRBD1	TRBJ2-7	TGTGCCACCAGCAGCCGGGACAGGGGTACCCACGAGCAGTACTTC	CATSSRDRGTHEQYF
.	TRBV6-5	14	.	TRBJ1-2	TGTGCCAGCAGTTACTCACAGAGCTCCTATGGCTACACCTTC	CASSYSQSSYGYTF
few	TRBV6-5	15	TRBD1	TRBJ2-1	TGTGCCAGCAGTCCCCGGGACAGGGGAAGGAATGAGCAGTTCTTC	CASSPRDRGRNEQFF
many	TRBV5-1	13	TRBD2	TRBJ2-7	TGCGCCAGCAGCACTAGCGGGAGTTACGAGCAGTACTTC	CASSTSGSYEQYF
.	TRBV5-1	12	.	TRBJ2-5	TGCGCCAGCAGCTTGGAAGGGGCCACGGGGTACTTC	CASSLEGATGYF
few	TRBV5-1	15	.	TRBJ2-6	TGCGCCAGCAGGGAGGGGGTCTCTGGGGCCAACGTCCTGACTTTC	CASREGVSGANVLTF
.	TRBV3-1	14	.	TRBJ1-1	TGTGCCAGCAGCCAAGCGCTACAGGGTTTTGAAGCTTTCTTT	CASSQALQGFEAFF
many	TRBV15	13	TRBD2	TRBJ2-1	TGTGCCACCAGCGTAGCGGGAGACCATGAGCAGTTCTTC	CATSVAGDHEQFF
many	TRBV3-1	16	TRBD2	TRBJ2-1	TGTGCCAGCAGCCTGGGACTAGCGGGGACTTACAATGAGCAGTTCTTC	CASSLGLAGTYNEQFF
few	TRBV7-3	15	.	TRBJ2-6	TGTGCCAGCAGCACCGGCCCCTCTGGTGCCAACGTCCTGACTTTC	CASSTGPSGANVLTF
few	TRBV7-9	13	.	TRBJ1-1	TGTGCCAGCAGTTTGGTTGTGTACACTGAAGCTTTCTTT	CASSLVVYTEAFF
few	TRBV7-8	16	TRBD2	TRBJ2-1	TGTGCCAGCAGCCCGGGGGGTGACTGGTCCTACAATGAGCAGTTCTTC	CASSPGGDWSYNEQFF
few	TRBV10-1	14	TRBD1	TRBJ1-1	TGCGCCAGCAGTTGTACCGCCGACAGGGTAGAAGCTTTCTTT	CASSCTADRVEAFF
few	TRBV18	14	TRBD1	TRBJ1-1	TGTGCCAGCTCCCGGACAGGGCCGAACACTGAAGCTTTCTTT	CASSRTGPNTEAFF
.	TRBV27	23	TRBD1	TRBJ1-6	TGTGCCAGCAGGACACTCAAACTACTACCGGGACAGGGCAATGCTAACTATAATTCACCCCTCCACTTT	CASRTLKLLPGQGNANYNSPLHF
.	TRBV18	13	.	TRBJ1-2	TGTGCCAGCTCAACGAACTCGCCCTATGGCTACACCTTC	CASSTNSPYGYTF
.	TRBV6-2/TRBV6-3	14	.	TRBJ2-3	TGTGCCAGCAGTTTACGGCAGGCGTCAGATACGCAGTATTTT	CASSLRQASDTQYF
.	TRBV7-9	14	.	TRBJ1-1	TGTGCCAGCAGCTTAGCGGCAGGGTTGGCTGAAGCTTTCTTT	CASSLAAGLAEAFF
many	TRBV7-2	13	TRBD1	TRBJ1-2	TGTGCCAGCAGCCTTGGACAGGTTGGAGGCTACACCTTC	CASSLGQVGGYTF
.	TRBV20-1	14	.	TRBJ2-7	TGCAGTGCTAGAGATACGAGGGTAACCTACGAGCAGTACTTC	CSARDTRVTYEQYF
.	TRBV7-2	15	.	TRBJ2-6	TGTGCCAGCAGCTTAGAAACCTCTGGGGCCAACGTCCTGACTTTC	CASSLETSGANVLTF
.	TRBV12-3/TRBV12-4	13	.	TRBJ1-4	TGTGCCAGCAGGAGGCGGGTCCGAGAAAAACTGTTTTTT	CASRRRVREKLFF
many	TRBV2	12	.	TRBJ2-1	TGTGCCAGCAGTGCCACATACAATGAGCAGTTCTTC	CASSATYNEQFF
.	TRBV5-1	17	.	TRBJ1-1	TGCGCCAGCAGCTTAACTCCTACAGCAGTTTTGAACACTGAAGCTTTCTTT	CASSLTPTAVLNTEAFF
.	TRBV24-1	14	.	TRBJ1-2	TGTGCCACCAGTGATTACACAGCTAACTATGGCTACACCTTC	CATSDYTANYGYTF
.	TRBV13	13	.	TRBJ1-4	TGTGCCAGCAGCCCCCGGACCAGGGGAAAACTGTTTTTT	CASSPRTRGKLFF
few	TRBV30	13	.	TRBJ1-1	TGTGCCTGGAGTGTACAAGGGAGCACTGAAGCTTTCTTT	CAWSVQGSTEAFF
.	TRBV11-2	16	.	TRBJ2-6	TGTGCCAGCAGCTTAACACAGGCTACTGGGGCCAACGTCCTGACTTTC	CASSLTQATGANVLTF
few	TRBV9	16	TRBD2	TRBJ2-5	TGTGCCAGCAGCGTAGGGGCTAGCGGCAACCAAGAGACCCAGTACTTC	CASSVGASGNQETQYF
few	TRBV7-9	16	TRBD2	TRBJ2-7	TGTGCCAGCAGCCCACTAGGGTCGGAGGCGGGGGAGGAGCAGTACTTC	CASSPLGSEAGEEQYF
few	TRBV10-3	14	.	TRBJ1-5	TGTGCCATCAGTGAGGCAGGCGACAATCAGCCCCAGCATTTT	CAISEAGDNQPQHF
few	TRBV20-1	18	TRBD2	TRBJ2-7	TGCAGTGCTAGAGGGACTAGCGGGAGCCGAGCTGTTCGTTGGGAGCAGTACTTC	CSARGTSGSRAVRWEQYF
few	TRBV20-1	15	.	TRBJ2-2	TGCAGTGCTAGCGGTATAAGCGCGAACACCGGGGAGCTGTTTTTT	CSASGISANTGELFF
.	TRBV7-9	14	.	TRBJ1-5	TGTGCCAGCAGCCCCACTTTGGGCAATCAGCCCCAGCATTTT	CASSPTLGNQPQHF
few	TRBV24-1	17	TRBD2	TRBJ2-3	TGTGCCACCAGTGATTTGTCGAGCGGGGCAAGCACAGATACGCAGTATTTT	CATSDLSSGASTDTQYF
many	TRBV2	16	.	TRBJ1-1	TGTGCCAGCAGAGATTGGGGGCAGGGCACCCAGAGGGAAGCTTTCTTT	CASRDWGQGTQREAFF